Below, 19 T cell receptor beta chains from the same sample are listed, as sequenced in a study of blood T cell repertoires in COVID-19. The method was immunoSEQ multiplex PCR; TCRdb's version includes in-frame clones alone and lacks a portion of them. This repertoire shows some 240,000 clones, 90% found once; its top ten account for 2.1%. What was sequenced was peripheral blood. These receptors came from a woman aged 55-70 years with COVID-19, enrolled during active disease.

The chain employs TRBV27 and TRBJ2-6; possible D gene TRBD1, 6 bases. Germline CDR1 is MNHEY and CDR2 is SMNVEV (reference sequence). V gave up 4 bases and J gave up 0 bases, with 7 bases separating them. CDR3 length equals 15 residues. CDR3 sequence (DNA): TGTGCCAGCAGTTCAGGGGTCTCTGGGGCCAACGTCCTGACTTTC. It yields the protein CASSSGVSGANVLTF.

This sequence joins TRBV4-3 and TRBJ2-1, with a possible D match to TRBD1 (5 bases). Germline CDR1 is LGHNA and CDR2 is YSLEER. The CDR3 is 15 amino acids. V lost 3 bases and J lost 3, with 12 bases in between. Here the CDR3 reads CASSQGRVSYNEQFF. As DNA, the CDR3 is TGCGCCAGCAGCCAGGGCAGGGTGAGCTACAATGAGCAGTTCTTC.

The rearrangement links TRBV6-5 to TRBJ1-3; perhaps TRBD1 as D (5 bases). Per germline, CDR1 MNHEY and CDR2 SVGAGI. The CDR3 has 13 amino acids. The germline V and J ends were trimmed by 5 bases and 0 bases, with 5 bases remaining between them. CDR3 protein: CASSRGSGNTIYF. Here the CDR3 DNA reads TGTGCCAGCAGTAGGGGCTCTGGAAACACCATATATTTT.

This chain uses TRBV18 with TRBJ1-2; 10 bases agree with TRBD1. Unmatched junction bases numbered 7, after V lost 3 bases and J lost 6 bases. CDR1 and CDR2 from the germline V gene are KGHSH and LQKENI. This CDR3 contains 15 residues. DNA for the CDR3: TGTGCCAGCTCACCTTCGACAGGGGGCGCAAATGGCTACACCTTC. Residues: CASSPSTGGANGYTF.

The chain employs TRBV30 and TRBJ1-6; 9 nucleotides align to TRBD1. The germline V gene has CDR1 GTSNPN and CDR2 SVGIG (reference sequence). The CDR3 length is 15 residues. V gave up 7 bases and J gave up 6 bases; unmatched junction bases: 10. As DNA, the CDR3 is TGTGCCTCCACCACACAGGGGGCTTTTAATTCACCCCTCCACTTT. It codes for CASTTQGAFNSPLHF.

This sequence joins TRBV7-8 and TRBJ2-1; 10 nucleotides align to TRBD2. The CDR3 consists of 17 residues. J gave up 3 bases and V 2 bases, and 7 bases lay outside the gene matches. The V gene's germline CDR1 is SGHVS and CDR2 FQNEAQ. The DNA for the CDR3 is TGTGCCAGCAGCTTAACGCTAGCGGGGGTGGGCTACAATGAGCAGTTCTTC. This gives the protein CASSLTLAGVGYNEQFF.

The CDR3 DNA reads TGTGCCAGCAGCCCGGGATCGCAAGCTTTCTTT. Translating it yields CASSPGSQAFF. The J gene is TRBJ1-1, the V gene TRBV7-6; D is unresolved. CDR3 length: 11 residues. The V end lost 5 bases, the J end lost 9 bases, and 10 bases lay between the germline ends. CDR1 is SGHVS and CDR2 is FNYEAQ in the germline V gene.

The chain joins TRBV7-9 to TRBJ1-2; tentative D call: TRBD1 (6 bases). CDR3 length: 15 residues. Between the trimmed V and J ends, which lost 1 base and 4 bases, there was a span of 13 bases. From germline, CDR1 is SEHNR and CDR2 FQNEAQ (reference sequence). CDR3 DNA: TGTGCCAGCAGCTTAGACGGGAGGACAGTCTATGGCTACACCTTC. Protein product: CASSLDGRTVYGYTF.

CDR3 in amino acids: CASSFQPWTSGITGELFF. Here the CDR3 DNA reads TGCGCCAGCAGCTTCCAGCCCTGGACTAGCGGGATCACCGGGGAGCTGTTTTTT. The chain couples TRBV4-1 to TRBJ2-2; 12 bases line up with TRBD2. This CDR3 comprises 18 residues. J gave up 4 bases and V 5 bases, and 11 bases lay outside the gene matches. Germline V lookup: CDR1 MGHRA, CDR2 YSYEKL.

The chain is built from TRBV18 and TRBJ2-3, with 7 bases that match TRBD2. The CDR3 totals 18 residues. Germline CDR1 KGHSH, CDR2 LQKENI. J was trimmed by 2 bases and V by 3 bases; bases with no gene match: 14. The CDR3 sequence is CASSPAMASGLLTDTQYF. In DNA, the CDR3 is TGTGCCAGCTCACCGGCTATGGCTAGCGGACTACTCACAGATACGCAGTATTTT.

This chain uses TRBV19 with TRBJ1-3; no clear D. Trimming took off 2 bases at V and 0 bases at J, with 5 bases between the two ends. Germline CDR1 LNHDA, CDR2 SQIVND (reference sequence). The length of the CDR3 is 14 residues. CDR3 protein: CASSILSSGNTIYF. The CDR3 DNA sequence: TGTGCCAGTAGTATATTGAGCTCTGGAAACACCATATATTTT.

The rearrangement uses TRBV12-2 and TRBJ1-5; the D call TRBD1 from the table was never checked on the DNA. TRBV12-2 is tagged as a pseudogene. This CDR3 region has 15 residues. The CDR3 protein is CASRPYRDKDQPQHF. The CDR3 nucleotides are TGTGCAAGTCGCCCATACCGGGACAAAGATCAGCCCCAGCATTTT.

This clone showed up just once. The V call is TRBV7-6, the J call TRBJ2-5, with unresolved D. Germline values: CDR1 SGHVS, CDR2 FNYEAQ. The V end lost 0 bases, the J end lost 6 bases, and 2 bases lay between the germline ends. CDR3 length: 11 residues. CDR3 amino acids: CASSLAKTQYF. In DNA, the CDR3 is TGTGCCAGCAGCTTAGCTAAGACCCAGTACTTC. Drawing the rest from reference TRBV7-6 and TRBJ2-5, the complete variable domain is GAGVSQSPRYKVTKRGQDVALRCDPISGHVSLYWYRQALGQGPEFLTYFNYEAQQDKSGLPNDRFSAERPEGSISTLTIQRTEQRDSAMYRCASSLAKTQYFGPGTRLLVL.

A word on this clone: At one end, the junction sequence differs from germline, possibly due to a read error. The CDR3 is CASSFRGITF. CDR3 DNA: TGTGCCAGCAGTTTTCGAGGGATTACTTTT. The genes are TRBV28 and TRBJ1-1; the D is unclear. This CDR3 spans 10 amino acids. Per the germline V gene, CDR1 is MDHEN and CDR2 is SYDVKM.

CDR3 amino acids: CASSYGSGGETQYF. DNA of the CDR3: TGTGCCAGCAGCTATGGTTCGGGGGGGGAGACCCAGTACTTC. J is TRBJ2-5 and V is TRBV11-2, with 8 nucleotides matching TRBD2. Germline V gene lookup returns CDR1 SGHAT and CDR2 FQNNGV. J gave up 5 bases and V 4 bases, and 6 bases lay outside the gene matches. The CDR3 is 14 amino acids.

The chain recombines TRBV6-5 with TRBJ2-7; maybe TRBD2 (6 bases). This CDR3 comprises 15 residues. Germline CDR1 MNHEY, CDR2 SVGAGI. V was cut by 6 bases and J by 3 bases, with 18 bases left in between. This CDR3 is CASSPIGGQSYEQYF. The CDR3, as DNA: TGTGCCAGCAGCCCCATCGGGGGTCAAAGCTACGAGCAGTACTTC.

This chain joins TRBV19 and TRBJ1-2; TRBD1 matches 7 bases. Per germline, CDR1 LNHDA and CDR2 SQIVND (reference sequence). The CDR3 sequence is 16 residues long. V lost 5 bases and J lost 1; bases outside the gene matches: 10. The CDR3 nucleotides read TGTGCCAGTAGTTCCGGGACAGACTCTTTTAACTATGGCTACACCTTC. Protein product: CASSSGTDSFNYGYTF.

This rearrangement joins TRBV4-1 to TRBJ1-6; TRBD1 matches at 7 bases. After removal of 4 bases from V and 7 bases from J, the junction contained 4 bases not matched to a gene. Germline V gene lookup returns CDR1 MGHRA and CDR2 YSYEKL. The CDR3 contains 14 residues. This chain's CDR3 is CASSPLGGNSPLHF. The CDR3 coding sequence is TGCGCCAGCAGCCCACTAGGGGGCAATTCACCCCTCCACTTT.

V usage is TRBV18 and J usage is TRBJ2-5, with 8 bases that match TRBD1. V trimming: 3 bases; J trimming: 9 bases; junction bases outside the gene matches: 9. The CDR3 runs 14 residues. CDR1 KGHSH and CDR2 LQKENI come from the germline V gene. CDR3 protein: CASSPGQGLGAQYF. CDR3 DNA sequence: TGTGCCAGCTCACCTGGACAGGGCCTTGGGGCCCAGTACTTC.